Listed here is a single T cell receptor (beta chain). Its cognate antigen is unknown. The data stem from a study of cytomegalovirus exposure and HLA in healthy donors. Study information: One earlier analysis, a look at 150 million to 200 million T cells, found some 110 million unique TCR beta sequences. Genotyping showed roughly 81% of some 400 donors falling in the Caucasian-associated ancestry cluster.

The CDR3 is 15 residues long. Germline V CDR1 and CDR2: MGHRA, YSYEKL. V dropped 10 bases and J dropped 0 bases, with 13 bases sitting between them. PCR primers comprised 60 Vbeta and 13 Jbeta primers. Sequencing used immunoSEQ multiplex PCR; TCRdb keeps in-frame clones, though not all of them. The table lists approximately 200,000 clones, nearly 80% of them singletons. Points from the study as a whole: Per a prior analysis, the majority of TCR beta V segments were productive roughly 90% or roughly 30% of the time. The study found most TCR sequences rare, yet found some public TCRs in many donors.

Material for sequencing was PBMCs. The sequence came from a woman in her 30s in good health and CMV-seropositive. The chain couples TRBV4-1 to TRBJ2-6; D might be TRBD1 (5 bases). The CDR3 is CATLGRNSGANVLTF. The DNA of the CDR3 is TGCGCCACCCTGGGGCGAAACTCTGGGGCCAACGTCCTGACTTTC.